This entry lists 2 T cell receptor beta chains sequenced from one sample in a study of beta chain features in type 1 diabetes. What was sequenced were expressed TCRB transcripts, since all of the isolated RNA had been reverse transcribed. TCRdb's table, derived via immunoSEQ multiplex PCR, lists solely in-frame clones and lacks some. The table includes around 500,000 clones, roughly 11% detected once. Material: naive CD4+ T cells from blood. The receptors derive from a woman between 18 and 29 years old in good health.

The V and J genes are TRBV27 and TRBJ2-6, with D hard to call. V lost 8 bases and J lost 0, with 14 bases in between. The CDR3 runs 16 residues. Germline lookup yields CDR1 MNHEY and CDR2 SMNVEV (reference sequence). The chain's CDR3 is CASWSEGLSGANVLTF. CDR3 DNA: TGTGCCAGCTGGAGTGAAGGCCTCTCTGGGGCCAACGTCCTGACTTTC.

V gene TRBV4-2 combines with J gene TRBJ2-3; weak D call: TRBD1 (7 bases). The germline V gene encodes CDR1 LGHNA and CDR2 YNFKEQ. The ends were cut back, 1 base at V and 9 bases at J, with 14 bases in the middle. The length of the CDR3 is 14 residues. The CDR3 spells CASSQGGDSLTQYF. The DNA for the CDR3 is TGTGCCAGCAGCCAAGGGGGGGACAGTTTAACGCAGTATTTT.